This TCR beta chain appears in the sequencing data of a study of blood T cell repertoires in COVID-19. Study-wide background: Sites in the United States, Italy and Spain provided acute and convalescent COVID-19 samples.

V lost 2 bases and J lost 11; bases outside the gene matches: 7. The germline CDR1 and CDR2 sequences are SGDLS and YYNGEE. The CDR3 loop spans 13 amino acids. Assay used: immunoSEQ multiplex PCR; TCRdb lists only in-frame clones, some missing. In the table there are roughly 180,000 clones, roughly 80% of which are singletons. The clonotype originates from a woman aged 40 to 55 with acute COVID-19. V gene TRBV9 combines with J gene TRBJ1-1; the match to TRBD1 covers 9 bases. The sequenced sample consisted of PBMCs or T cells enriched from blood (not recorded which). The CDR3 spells CASSVSGQGGAFF. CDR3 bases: TGTGCCAGCAGCGTGTCGGGACAGGGAGGTGCTTTCTTT.